These T cell receptor beta chains were read from a single sample in a study of blood T cells in healthy people across ages. TCRdb ran MiXCR on the 5' RACE reads and lists one entry per CDR3 protein. This repertoire shows some 890,000 distinct CDR3 sequences, 29% found once; its top ten account for about 9.4%. These sequences were also reported in another study, on T cells of mothers and their children.

Sequencing input: blood. The receptors were gathered from a woman between 40 and 55 years old in good health. Both conserved end residues are part of each CDR3. Fields, in order: D gene, J gene, V gene, clone size, CDR3 length, CDR3 protein, CDR3 DNA. D genes are given only for firm matches. Clone size is stated in some rows and not others, as once, few, many or a class when expanded.

D: NA; J: TRBJ2-1; V: TRBV4-3; size: many; length: 17; CDR3: CASSQDWGTSSYNEQFF; DNA: TGCGCCAGCAGCCAAGATTGGGGGACCAGCTCCTACAATGAGCAGTTCTTC
D: NA; J: TRBJ2-1; V: TRBV20-1; size: few; length: 16; CDR3: CSAPLRGREFSNEQFF; DNA: TGCAGTGCCCCCCTGCGGGGGCGGGAATTTTCCAATGAGCAGTTCTTC
D: TRBD1; J: TRBJ1-1; V: TRBV28; size: NA; length: 16; CDR3: CASSFDQGGQSTEAFF; DNA: TGTGCCAGCAGTTTTGATCAGGGGGGTCAATCTACTGAAGCTTTCTTT
D: NA; J: TRBJ2-7; V: TRBV5-1; size: many; length: 15; CDR3: CASSLAGRVVDEQYF; DNA: TGCGCCAGCAGCTTGGCCGGCAGGGTCGTCGACGAGCAGTACTTC
D: TRBD2; J: TRBJ2-3; V: TRBV4-3; size: NA; length: 18; CDR3: CTSSQDSWTGGVTDTQYF; DNA: TGCACCAGCAGCCAAGATTCCTGGACCGGGGGGGTCACAGATACGCAGTATTTT
D: NA; J: TRBJ1-2; V: TRBV11-2; size: many; length: 20; CDR3: CASSPGPYRIEGQGDYGYTF; DNA: TGTGCCAGCAGCCCGGGCCCCTATCGGATCGAGGGGCAGGGCGACTATGGCTACACCTTC
D: NA; J: TRBJ1-2; V: TRBV20-1; size: few; length: 14; CDR3: CSASRGMGSYGYTF; DNA: TGCAGTGCTAGTCGGGGGATGGGGAGCTATGGCTACACCTTC
D: NA; J: TRBJ2-7; V: TRBV7-9; size: NA; length: 13; CDR3: CASSLSLDQGQYF; DNA: TGTGCCAGCAGCTTAAGTCTGGATCAGGGGCAGTACTTC
D: NA; J: TRBJ1-1; V: TRBV12-3/TRBV12-4; size: NA; length: 17; CDR3: CASSLALWGATGTEAFF; DNA: TGTGCCAGCAGTTTAGCGCTATGGGGTGCGACGGGCACTGAAGCTTTCTTT
D: NA; J: TRBJ1-1; V: TRBV5-1; size: few; length: 16; CDR3: CASSTVPQNMNTEAFF; DNA: TGCGCCAGCAGCACGGTTCCCCAGAACATGAACACTGAAGCTTTCTTT
D: NA; J: TRBJ2-3; V: TRBV19; size: NA; length: 15; CDR3: CVSSAPGSDPNTQYF; DNA: TGTGTCAGTAGTGCGCCGGGGTCAGATCCTAATACGCAGTATTTT
D: TRBD2; J: TRBJ2-5; V: TRBV7-9; size: few; length: 17; CDR3: CASSLGLAGRNQETQYF; DNA: TGTGCCAGCAGCTTAGGGCTAGCGGGGCGCAACCAAGAGACCCAGTACTTC
D: NA; J: TRBJ2-5; V: TRBV6-6; size: NA; length: 13; CDR3: CASTSAAQETQYF; DNA: TGTGCCAGCACGTCAGCGGCGCAAGAGACCCAGTACTTC
D: TRBD2; J: TRBJ2-5; V: TRBV9; size: many; length: 15; CDR3: CASSVVAGGQETQYF; DNA: TGTGCCAGCAGCGTAGTGGCGGGGGGGCAAGAGACCCAGTACTTC
D: NA; J: TRBJ2-1; V: TRBV7-9; size: NA; length: 12; CDR3: CASSLWASPQFF; DNA: TGTGCCAGCAGCCTGTGGGCGTCCCCTCAGTTCTTC
D: NA; J: TRBJ1-2; V: TRBV4-3; size: NA; length: 13; CDR3: CASSQDFSRGHTF; DNA: TGCGCCAGCAGCCAAGACTTCAGTCGCGGTCACACCTTC
D: TRBD1; J: TRBJ2-7; V: TRBV28; size: NA; length: 14; CDR3: CASRATGTSYEQYF; DNA: TGTGCCAGCCGAGCGACAGGGACCTCCTACGAGCAGTACTTC
D: NA; J: TRBJ1-1; V: TRBV14; size: NA; length: 16; CDR3: CASSQVGRAVNTEAFF; DNA: TGTGCCAGCAGCCAAGTGGGAAGGGCTGTGAACACTGAAGCTTTCTTT
D: NA; J: TRBJ2-5; V: TRBV18; size: many; length: 15; CDR3: CASSPEGPGQETQYF; DNA: TGTGCCAGCTCACCTGAGGGTCCGGGGCAAGAGACCCAGTACTTC
D: TRBD1; J: TRBJ1-4; V: TRBV7-9; size: few; length: 18; CDR3: CASSRIGGGQGPNEKLFF; DNA: TGTGCCAGCAGCCGGATCGGTGGGGGACAGGGCCCTAATGAAAAACTGTTTTTT
D: NA; J: TRBJ1-6; V: TRBV27; size: NA; length: 15; CDR3: CASRLGSQSNSPLHF; DNA: TGTGCCAGCCGCCTGGGGAGTCAATCAAATTCACCCCTCCACTTT
D: NA; J: TRBJ2-5; V: TRBV2; size: many; length: 12; CDR3: CASSDLAETQYF; DNA: TGTGCCAGCAGTGATTTAGCGGAGACCCAGTACTTC